The 18 T cell receptor beta chains given below trace back to one sample, sequenced in a study of blood T cell repertoires in COVID-19. The data were produced by immunoSEQ multiplex PCR, yet TCRdb's version contains in-frame clones alone and is incomplete. The sample carries about 240,000 clones, 81% recorded once. Sequences were obtained from peripheral blood. The receptors derive from a woman of 80 years or more with COVID-19, enrolled during active disease.

The J gene is TRBJ1-5, the V gene TRBV4-2; D not certain. CDR1 LGHNA and CDR2 YNFKEQ come from the germline V gene. Between the trimmed V and J ends, which lost 0 bases and 2 bases, there was a span of 14 bases. The CDR3 runs to 17 residues. CDR3 region: CASSQDKSGQGNQPQHF. The CDR3 DNA reads TGTGCCAGCAGCCAAGATAAAAGTGGTCAGGGCAATCAGCCCCAGCATTTT.

The genes are TRBV5-1 and TRBJ1-4; D may be TRBD1 (5 bases). Germline values: CDR1 SGHRS, CDR2 YFSETQ. V shed 3 bases and J shed 7 bases, with 13 bases lying between them. The CDR3 spans 14 residues. CDR3 nucleotides: TGCGCCAGCAGCTCAGGGCAGACGGGTGAAAAACTGTTTTTT. It translates to CASSSGQTGEKLFF.

V and J are TRBV27 and TRBJ1-2, with D possibly being TRBD1 (5 bases). The CDR3 length is 12 residues. From germline, CDR1 is MNHEY and CDR2 SMNVEV (reference sequence). V was cut by 5 bases and J by 8 bases, with 12 bases left in between. The CDR3 DNA follows: TGTGCCAGCAGTCCCCGGGCAGGGGGCTACACCTTC. This sequence encodes CASSPRAGGYTF.

The V call is TRBV7-2, the J call TRBJ1-5, with unresolved D. This CDR3 contains 13 residues. Trimming removed 5 bases from V and 2 bases from J, with 7 bases in between. The germline V gene encodes CDR1 SGHTA and CDR2 FQGNSA. DNA for the CDR3: TGTGCCAGCAGCCTCTTCCGCAATCAGCCCCAGCATTTT. Amino acids: CASSLFRNQPQHF.

The chain employs TRBV4-3 and TRBJ1-2; perhaps TRBD1 as D (6 bases). V lost 2 bases and J lost 0, with 10 bases in between. The CDR3 has 15 amino acids. Germline V gives CDR1 LGHNA, CDR2 YSLEER. CDR3 residues: CASSQLTGSNYGYTF. CDR3 bases: TGCGCCAGCAGCCAACTTACAGGGTCTAACTATGGCTACACCTTC.

The chain links TRBV18 to TRBJ2-1, with D perhaps TRBD1 (7 bases). The CDR3 totals 13 residues. Germline CDR1 and CDR2: KGHSH and LQKENI. The V end lost 3 bases, the J end lost 10 bases, and 13 bases lay between the germline ends. DNA of the CDR3: TGTGCCAGCTCACCGGACAGGAGGGGAGAGCAGTTCTTC. Translation: CASSPDRRGEQFF.

This clone occurred a few times. This chain connects TRBV11-2 to TRBJ2-1; 8 nucleotides line up with TRBD1. The CDR3 consists of 14 residues. The V gene end was trimmed by 5 bases and the J gene end by 4 bases; junction bases not matched to a gene: 4. Germline V gene sequence: CDR1 SGHAT, CDR2 FQNNGV. In DNA form, the CDR3 reads TGTGCCAGCAGCCGTCGGGACAGGTACAATGAGCAGTTCTTC. Encoded protein: CASSRRDRYNEQFF. The full variable domain, its missing parts supplied by reference TRBV11-2 and TRBJ2-1, is EAGVAQSPRYKIIEKRQSVAFWCNPISGHATLYWYQQILGQGPKLLIQFQNNGVVDDSQLPKDRFSAERLKGVDSTLKIQPAKLEDSAVYLCASSRRDRYNEQFFGPGTRLTVL.

V gene TRBV5-1 combines with J gene TRBJ2-1; perhaps TRBD2 as D (6 bases). This CDR3 has 15 amino acids. CDR1 and CDR2 from the germline V gene are SGHRS and YFSETQ. Trimming cost V 0 bases and J 2 bases, with 9 bases left between them. CDR3: CASSLDGSTYNEQFF. The CDR3 DNA sequence: TGCGCCAGCAGCTTGGACGGGAGTACCTACAATGAGCAGTTCTTC.

The CDR3 region is CASSSATGYNSPLHF. As DNA, the CDR3 is TGTGCCAGCAGCTCCGCGACAGGCTATAATTCACCCCTCCACTTT. This chain connects TRBV7-8 to TRBJ1-6; tentative D call: TRBD1 (6 bases). This CDR3 spans 15 amino acids. From germline, CDR1 is SGHVS and CDR2 FQNEAQ. Trimming removed 4 bases from V and 3 bases from J, with 10 bases in between. Full variable domain (outside the CDR3, taken from reference TRBV7-8 and TRBJ1-6): GAGVSQSPRYKVAKRGQDVALRCDPISGHVSLFWYQQALGQGPEFLTYFQNEAQLDKSGLPSDRFFAERPEGSVSTLKIQRTQQEDSAVYLCASSSATGYNSPLHFGNGTRLTVT.

The chain has TRBV2 and TRBJ2-7, with D perhaps matching TRBD2 (5 bases). V was clipped by 6 bases and J by 1 base, with 13 bases between them. Germline V gene data show CDR1 as SNHLY and CDR2 as FYNNEI. This CDR3 spans 14 amino acids. The CDR3 loop is CASRLEVGSYEQYF. Here the CDR3 DNA reads TGTGCCAGCAGATTGGAGGTGGGATCCTACGAGCAGTACTTC. The entire variable domain, with the rest obtained from reference TRBV2 and TRBJ2-7, is as follows: EPEVTQTPSHQVTQMGQEVILRCVPISNHLYFYWYRQILGQKVEFLVSFYNNEISEKSEIFDDQFSVERPDGSNFTLKIRSTKLEDSAMYFCASRLEVGSYEQYFGPGTRLTVT.

The chain has TRBV18 and TRBJ2-5; D possibly corresponds to TRBD2 (5 bases). The V gene lost 2 bases and the J gene lost 5 bases, with 15 bases spanning the gap. Per the germline V gene, CDR1 is KGHSH and CDR2 is LQKENI. The CDR3 length is 15 residues. CDR3 residues: CASSPDTRGIETQYF. In DNA, the CDR3 is TGTGCCAGCTCACCAGATACTAGAGGTATCGAGACCCAGTACTTC.

This chain links TRBV10-3 with TRBJ2-3, with D perhaps TRBD1 (5 bases). V lost 10 bases and J lost 0, with 17 bases in between. Germline V gene sequence: CDR1 ENHRY, CDR2 SYGVKD. This CDR3 has 15 amino acids. The CDR3 DNA sequence: TGTGCCACTACCCCCAGGGCCTCGAGCACAGATACGCAGTATTTT. Amino acids: CATTPRASSTDTQYF.

V and J are TRBV28 and TRBJ2-3; D remains ambiguous. The germline gives CDR1 MDHEN, CDR2 SYDVKM. The CDR3 has 13 amino acids. V was trimmed by 6 bases and J by 2 bases, leaving 9 bases between them. CDR3 sequence: CASRAPSTDTQYF. CDR3 DNA sequence: TGTGCCAGCAGGGCCCCGTCCACAGATACGCAGTATTTT.

The chain links TRBV4-1 to TRBJ1-1, with D possibly matching TRBD1 (5 bases). V shed 1 base and J shed 11 bases, with 23 bases lying between them. This CDR3 contains 16 residues. Germline lookup yields CDR1 MGHRA and CDR2 YSYEKL. Here the CDR3 reads CASSQVGLGRAGDAFF. The DNA of the CDR3 is TGCGCCAGCAGCCAAGTTGGTTTGGGACGGGCGGGGGATGCTTTCTTT.

The chain has TRBV28 and TRBJ1-2; 11 nucleotides align to TRBD1. Germline V gene data show CDR1 as MDHEN and CDR2 as SYDVKM. Trimming at V came to 6 bases and at J to 8 bases, leaving 14 bases not matched to a gene. CDR3 length: 16 residues. The CDR3 DNA follows: TGTGCCAGCAGCTGGAGGTGGACAGGGGGCTTAGGCGGCTACACCTTC. Amino acid sequence: CASSWRWTGGLGGYTF.

V is TRBV6-5 and J is TRBJ2-1, with 8 nucleotides matching TRBD2. The germline V gene has CDR1 MNHEY and CDR2 SVGAGI. The CDR3 contains 14 residues. V lost 7 bases, J lost 8 bases, and 10 bases stayed unmatched. CDR3 sequence (DNA): TGTGCCAGCACTTTAGCGGGGATACGTCATGAGCAGTTCTTC. It translates to CASTLAGIRHEQFF.

The V gene is TRBV28, the J gene TRBJ1-5; weak D call: TRBD1 (6 bases). The CDR3 sequence is 15 residues long. V dropped 8 bases and J dropped 0 bases, with 14 bases sitting between them. In germline, CDR1 is MDHEN, CDR2 SYDVKM. In DNA form, the CDR3 reads TGTGCCAGCTATTCCGGGACACTTAGCAATCAGCCCCAGCATTTT. Protein: CASYSGTLSNQPQHF.

This sequence joins TRBV5-1 and TRBJ1-4; possible D gene TRBD1, 5 bases. Germline V gene sequence: CDR1 SGHRS, CDR2 YFSETQ. V lost 4 bases and J 7 bases, leaving 11 bases between the germline ends. The CDR3 runs to 13 residues. This CDR3 is CASSKGTGEKLFF. The CDR3 coding sequence is TGCGCCAGCAGCAAGGGGACTGGTGAAAAACTGTTTTTT.